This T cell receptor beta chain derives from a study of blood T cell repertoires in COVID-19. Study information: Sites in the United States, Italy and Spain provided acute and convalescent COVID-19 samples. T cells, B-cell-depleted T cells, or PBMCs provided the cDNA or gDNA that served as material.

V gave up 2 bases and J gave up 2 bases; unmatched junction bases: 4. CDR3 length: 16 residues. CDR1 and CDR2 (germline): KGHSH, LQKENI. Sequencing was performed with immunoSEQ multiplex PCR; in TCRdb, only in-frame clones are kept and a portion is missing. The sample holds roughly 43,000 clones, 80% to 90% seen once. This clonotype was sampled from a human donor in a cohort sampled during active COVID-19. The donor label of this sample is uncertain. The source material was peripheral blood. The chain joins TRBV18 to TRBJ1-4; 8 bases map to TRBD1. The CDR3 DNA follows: TGTGCCAGCTCACCAGGACAGGGATATACTAATGAAAAACTGTTTTTT. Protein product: CASSPGQGYTNEKLFF.